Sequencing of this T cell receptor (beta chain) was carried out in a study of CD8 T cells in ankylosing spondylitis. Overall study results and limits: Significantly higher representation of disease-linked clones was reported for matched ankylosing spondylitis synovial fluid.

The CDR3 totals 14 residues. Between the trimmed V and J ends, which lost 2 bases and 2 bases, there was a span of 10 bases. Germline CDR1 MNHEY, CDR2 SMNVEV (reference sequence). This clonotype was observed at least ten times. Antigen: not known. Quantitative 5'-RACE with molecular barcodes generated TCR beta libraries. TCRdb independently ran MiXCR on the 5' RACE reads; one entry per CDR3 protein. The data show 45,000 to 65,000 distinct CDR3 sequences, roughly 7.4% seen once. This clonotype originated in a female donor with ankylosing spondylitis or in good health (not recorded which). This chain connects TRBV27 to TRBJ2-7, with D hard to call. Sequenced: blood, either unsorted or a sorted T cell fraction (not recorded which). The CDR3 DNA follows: TGTGCCAGCAGTTTACTCGCCCGTCCCTACGAGCAGTACGTC. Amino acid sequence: CASSLLARPYEQYV.